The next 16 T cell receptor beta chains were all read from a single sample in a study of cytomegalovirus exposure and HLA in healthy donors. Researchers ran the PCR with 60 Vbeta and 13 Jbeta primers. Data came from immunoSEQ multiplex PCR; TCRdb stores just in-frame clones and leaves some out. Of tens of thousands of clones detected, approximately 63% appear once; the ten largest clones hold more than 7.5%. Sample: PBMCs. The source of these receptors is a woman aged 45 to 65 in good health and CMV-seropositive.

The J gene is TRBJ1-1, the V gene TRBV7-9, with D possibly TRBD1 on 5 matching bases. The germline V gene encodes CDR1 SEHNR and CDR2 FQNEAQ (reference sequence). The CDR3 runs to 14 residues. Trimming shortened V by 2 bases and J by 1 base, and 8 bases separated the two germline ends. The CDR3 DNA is TGTGCCAGCAGCTTACAGGGTGGGAACACTGAAGCTTTCTTT. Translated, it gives CASSLQGGNTEAFF.

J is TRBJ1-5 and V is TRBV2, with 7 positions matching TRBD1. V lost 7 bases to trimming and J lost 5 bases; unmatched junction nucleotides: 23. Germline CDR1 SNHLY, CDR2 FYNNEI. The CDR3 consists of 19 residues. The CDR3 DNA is TGTGCCAGCAAAGGGAACCTTGAGACAGGGCAAGTCCTGTATCAGCCCCAGCATTTT. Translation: CASKGNLETGQVLYQPQHF.

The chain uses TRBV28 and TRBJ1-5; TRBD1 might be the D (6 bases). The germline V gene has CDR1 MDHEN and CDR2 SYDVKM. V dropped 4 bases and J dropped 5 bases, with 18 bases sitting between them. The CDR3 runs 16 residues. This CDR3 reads CASSSSTRDTYQPQHF. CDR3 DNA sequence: TGTGCCAGCAGTTCCTCCACCCGGGACACTTATCAGCCCCAGCATTTT.

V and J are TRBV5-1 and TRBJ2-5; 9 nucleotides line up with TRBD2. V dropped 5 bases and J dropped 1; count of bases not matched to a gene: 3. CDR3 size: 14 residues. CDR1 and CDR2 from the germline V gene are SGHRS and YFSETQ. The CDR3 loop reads CASSFSGSQETQYF. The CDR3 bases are TGCGCCAGCAGTTTTAGCGGGAGCCAAGAGACCCAGTACTTC.

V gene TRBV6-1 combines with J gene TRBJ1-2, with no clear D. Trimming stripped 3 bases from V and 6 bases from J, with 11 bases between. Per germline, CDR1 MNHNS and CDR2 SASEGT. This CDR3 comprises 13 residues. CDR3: CASSESVAHGYTF. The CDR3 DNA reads TGTGCCAGCAGTGAGAGCGTGGCCCATGGCTACACCTTC.

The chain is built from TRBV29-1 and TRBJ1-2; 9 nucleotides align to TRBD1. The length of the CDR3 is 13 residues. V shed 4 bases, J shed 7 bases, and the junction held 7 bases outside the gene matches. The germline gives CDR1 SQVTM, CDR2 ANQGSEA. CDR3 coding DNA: TGCAGCGTTGTCTCGGGACAGGGTGGTGGCTACACCTTC. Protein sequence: CSVVSGQGGGYTF.

The CDR3 loop reads CASSVVGRDKNTEAFF. The CDR3 DNA follows: TGTGCCAGCAGCGTAGTGGGAAGGGACAAGAACACTGAAGCTTTCTTT. V gene TRBV9 combines with J gene TRBJ1-1, with D possibly matching TRBD1 (6 bases). This CDR3 is 16 amino acids long. Germline V gene lookup returns CDR1 SGDLS and CDR2 YYNGEE. Between the trimmed V and J ends, which lost 0 bases and 1 base, there was a span of 13 bases.

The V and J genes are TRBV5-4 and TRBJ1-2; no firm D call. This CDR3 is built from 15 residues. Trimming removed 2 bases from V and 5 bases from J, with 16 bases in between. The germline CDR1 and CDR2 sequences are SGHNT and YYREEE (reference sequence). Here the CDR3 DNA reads TGTGCCAGCAGCTTTTGGGTCACGGGTGGTTATGGCTACACCTTC. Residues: CASSFWVTGGYGYTF. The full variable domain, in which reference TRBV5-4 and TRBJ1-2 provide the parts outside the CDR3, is ETGVTQSPTHLIKTRGQQVTLRCSSQSGHNTVSWYQQALGQGPQFIFQYYREEENGRGNFPPRFSGLQFPNYSSELNVNALELDDSALYLCASSFWVTGGYGYTFGSGTRLTVV.

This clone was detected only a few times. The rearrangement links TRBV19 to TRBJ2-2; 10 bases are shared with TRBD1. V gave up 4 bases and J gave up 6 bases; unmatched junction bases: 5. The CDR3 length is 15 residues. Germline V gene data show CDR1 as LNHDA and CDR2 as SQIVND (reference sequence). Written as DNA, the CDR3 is TGTGCCAGTAGTACCCCGGGACAGGGGCCCGGGGAGCTGTTTTTT. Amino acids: CASSTPGQGPGELFF.

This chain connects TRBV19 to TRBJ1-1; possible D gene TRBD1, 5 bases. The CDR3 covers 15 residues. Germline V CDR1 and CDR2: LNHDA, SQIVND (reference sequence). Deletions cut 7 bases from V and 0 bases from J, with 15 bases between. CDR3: CASKLQGDLNTEAFF. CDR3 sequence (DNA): TGTGCCAGTAAGTTGCAGGGCGACCTGAACACTGAAGCTTTCTTT.

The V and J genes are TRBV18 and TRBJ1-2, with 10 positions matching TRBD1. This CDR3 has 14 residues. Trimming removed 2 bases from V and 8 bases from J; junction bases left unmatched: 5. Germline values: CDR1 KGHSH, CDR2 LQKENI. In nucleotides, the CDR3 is TGTGCCAGCTCACCAAGACAGGGGGCGGAAGGCTACACCTTC. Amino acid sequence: CASSPRQGAEGYTF.

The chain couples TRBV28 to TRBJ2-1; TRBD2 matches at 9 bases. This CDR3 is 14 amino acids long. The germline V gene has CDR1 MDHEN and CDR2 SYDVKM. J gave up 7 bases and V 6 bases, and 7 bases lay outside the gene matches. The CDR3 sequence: CASSASGMANEQFF. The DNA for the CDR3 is TGTGCCAGCAGCGCTAGCGGGATGGCAAATGAGCAGTTCTTC.

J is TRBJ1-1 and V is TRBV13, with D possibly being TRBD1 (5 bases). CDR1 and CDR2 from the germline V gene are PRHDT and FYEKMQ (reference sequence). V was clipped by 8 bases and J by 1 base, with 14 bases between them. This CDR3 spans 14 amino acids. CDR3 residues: CASSSGGTNTEAFF. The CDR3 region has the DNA TGTGCCAGCTCCTCCGGGGGGACGAACACTGAAGCTTTCTTT.

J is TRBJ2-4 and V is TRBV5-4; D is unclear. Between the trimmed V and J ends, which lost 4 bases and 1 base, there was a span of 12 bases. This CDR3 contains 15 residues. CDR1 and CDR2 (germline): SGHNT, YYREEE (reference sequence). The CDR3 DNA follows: TGTGCCAGCAGCCCGCCGGGTAGCGCCAAAAACATTCAGTACTTC. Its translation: CASSPPGSAKNIQYF. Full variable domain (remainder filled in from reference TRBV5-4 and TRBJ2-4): ETGVTQSPTHLIKTRGQQVTLRCSSQSGHNTVSWYQQALGQGPQFIFQYYREEENGRGNFPPRFSGLQFPNYSSELNVNALELDDSALYLCASSPPGSAKNIQYFGAGTRLSVL.

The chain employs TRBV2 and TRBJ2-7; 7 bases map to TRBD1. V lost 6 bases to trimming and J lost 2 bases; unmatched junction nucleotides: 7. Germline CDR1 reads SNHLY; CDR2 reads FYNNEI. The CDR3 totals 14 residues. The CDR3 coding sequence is TGTGCCAGCAGCGAACAGGGGCCCGCCTACGAGCAGTACTTC. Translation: CASSEQGPAYEQYF.

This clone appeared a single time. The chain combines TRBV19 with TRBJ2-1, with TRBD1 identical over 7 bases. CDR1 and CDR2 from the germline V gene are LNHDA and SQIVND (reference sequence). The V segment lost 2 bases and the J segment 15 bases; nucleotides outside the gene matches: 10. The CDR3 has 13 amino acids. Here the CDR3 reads CASSIRAQGSPFF. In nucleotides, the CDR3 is TGTGCCAGTAGTATAAGGGCACAGGGGAGTCCGTTCTTC.